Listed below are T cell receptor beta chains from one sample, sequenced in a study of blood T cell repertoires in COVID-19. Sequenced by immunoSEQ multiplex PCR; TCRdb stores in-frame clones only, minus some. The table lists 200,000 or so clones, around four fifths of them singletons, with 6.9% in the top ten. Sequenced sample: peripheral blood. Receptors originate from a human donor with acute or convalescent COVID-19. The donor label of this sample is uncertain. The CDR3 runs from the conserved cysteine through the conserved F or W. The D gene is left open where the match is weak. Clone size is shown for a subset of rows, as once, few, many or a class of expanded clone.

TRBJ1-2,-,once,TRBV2,TGTGCCAGCAGTGAACAGGGGCCTAACTATGGCTACACCTTC,CASSEQGPNYGYTF
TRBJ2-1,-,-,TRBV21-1,TGTGCCAGCAGCAAAGGGGAATCGGTCTGGGAGTATGAGCAGTTCTTC,CASSKGESVWEYEQFF
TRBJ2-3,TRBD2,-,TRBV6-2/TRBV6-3,TGTGCCAGCAGTTACGACGAGACTAGCGGGAGACCCACAGATACGCAGTATTTT,CASSYDETSGRPTDTQYF
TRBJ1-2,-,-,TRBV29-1,TGCAGCGTTGGGGGGGGATTTAACTATGGCTACACCTTC,CSVGGGFNYGYTF
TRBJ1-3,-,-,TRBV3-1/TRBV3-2,TGTGCCAGCAGCCAGGGGGCCGGGAACACCATATATTTT,CASSQGAGNTIYF
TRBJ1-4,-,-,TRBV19,TGTGCCAGTAGGGGGCAGGGTCTCGATGAAAAACTGTTTTTT,CASRGQGLDEKLFF
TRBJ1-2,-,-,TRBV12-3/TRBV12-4,TGTGCCAGCAGTTTTAGAGCCGAATATGGCTACACCTTC,CASSFRAEYGYTF
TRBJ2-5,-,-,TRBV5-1,TGCGCCAGCAGCTTGGGCACCGGGGTACGGGAGACCCAGTACTTC,CASSLGTGVRETQYF
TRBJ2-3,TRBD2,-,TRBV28,TGTGCCAGCAGTCGTACCGGGACTACCGGAGATACGCAGTATTTT,CASSRTGTTGDTQYF
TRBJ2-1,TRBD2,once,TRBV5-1,TGCGCCAGCAGCTCGGGACTACTGAACAATGAGCAGTTCTTC,CASSSGLLNNEQFF
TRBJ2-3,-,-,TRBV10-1,TGCGCCAGCGGCGACAGCGCCAGCACAGATACGCAGTATTTT,CASGDSASTDTQYF
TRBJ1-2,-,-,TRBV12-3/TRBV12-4,TGTGCCAGCAGTTTTGCGGACTATGGCTACACCTTC,CASSFADYGYTF
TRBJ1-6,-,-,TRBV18,TGTGCCAGCTCACCAGTCGAGGCAGGGTATAATTCACCCCTCCACTTT,CASSPVEAGYNSPLHF
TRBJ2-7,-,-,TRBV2,TGTGCCAGCCAAGGGGTCACAGCCTACGAGCAGTACTTC,CASQGVTAYEQYF
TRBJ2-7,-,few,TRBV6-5,TGTGCCAGCAGTCTCTCTCGGGGAGAGTACTTC,CASSLSRGEYF
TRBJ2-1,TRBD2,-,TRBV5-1,TGCGCCAGCGCTTTGGGGGAAACTAGCGGGAGGTCGCTTGTGCAGTTCTTC,CASALGETSGRSLVQFF
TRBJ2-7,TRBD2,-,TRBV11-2,TGTGCCAGCAGCGAGACTAGCGGGAGCTACGAGCAGTACTTC,CASSETSGSYEQYF
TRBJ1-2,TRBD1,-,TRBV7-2,TGTGCCAGCAGCTCCTACAGGGGGGAAGGCTATGGCTACACCTTC,CASSSYRGEGYGYTF
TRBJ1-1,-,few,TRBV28,TGTGCCAGCAGGCAGGGTACCACTGAAGCTTTCTTT,CASRQGTTEAFF
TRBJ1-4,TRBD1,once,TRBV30,TGTGCCTGGAGTGTAGGGACAGGGAGAGGTGAAAAACTGTTTTTT,CAWSVGTGRGEKLFF
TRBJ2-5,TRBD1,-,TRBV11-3,TGTGCCAGCAGCGAACAGGGGAGACCTGAAGAGACCCAGTACTTC,CASSEQGRPEETQYF
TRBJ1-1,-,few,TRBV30,TGTGCCTGGAGTCGCGGGGTGAACACTGAAGCTTTCTTT,CAWSRGVNTEAFF